The 18 T cell receptor beta chains below come from one sample, sequenced in a study of blood T cell repertoires in COVID-19 (dated by TCRdb to 2018 to 2020). To prepare the library, the immunoSEQ multiplex PCR assay was applied. In its TCRdb copy, this immuneACCESS table keeps in-frame sequences only and misses some clones. Where compared with another copy, unresolved V genes explain less than half of these, and the others have no known cause. The table for this sample lists approximately 170,000 clones; just over 90% of them were counted only once. Together, the top ten hold approximately 4.6% of the sample. Sequencing input: peripheral blood. The receptors were gathered from a man between 18 and 35 years old with COVID-19, enrolled during active disease.

The CDR3 spells CASSLFTAGVGYNEQFF. Here the CDR3 DNA reads TGTGCCAGTAGTTTATTTACTGCGGGAGTAGGTTACAATGAGCAGTTCTTC. V and J are TRBV19 and TRBJ2-1, with 7 bases lining up with TRBD2. From germline, CDR1 is LNHDA and CDR2 SQIVND (reference sequence). Losses at the gene ends were 5 bases for V and 4 bases for J; bases not matched to a gene: 14. The CDR3 totals 17 residues.

The chain joins TRBV4-3 to TRBJ1-2; D unclear. CDR1 and CDR2 from the germline V gene are LGHNA and YSLEER. The CDR3 covers 14 residues. Trimming removed 4 bases from V and 0 bases from J, with 9 bases in between. The CDR3 spells CASSPTQTNYGYTF. The CDR3 DNA reads as TGCGCCAGCAGCCCGACACAAACTAACTATGGCTACACCTTC.

For this clone: This CDR3 is also generated by other DNA sequences in the sample. The J gene is TRBJ1-1, the V gene TRBV11-2, with 8 bases identical to TRBD1. The CDR3 is 15 residues long. Per germline, CDR1 SGHAT and CDR2 FQNNGV. Unmatched junction bases numbered 3, after V lost 1 base and J lost 2 bases. The CDR3 bases are TGTGCCAGCAGCTTAGTTACAGGGGGAAACACTGAAGCTTTCTTT. Protein product: CASSLVTGGNTEAFF.

The chain uses TRBV7-2 and TRBJ2-1; 8 bases are a match to TRBD2. Germline lookup yields CDR1 SGHTA and CDR2 FQGNSA. There are 16 residues in the CDR3. Trimming at V came to 0 bases and at J to 8 bases, leaving 9 bases not matched to a gene. Here the CDR3 reads CASSLAPAGAQDEQFF. CDR3 sequence (DNA): TGTGCCAGCAGCTTAGCGCCAGCGGGAGCGCAAGATGAGCAGTTCTTC.

A single count supports this clone. CDR3 amino acids: CASSHPTGAVTEAFF. The CDR3 bases are TGTGCCAGCTCACACCCGACAGGGGCGGTCACTGAAGCTTTCTTT. The rearrangement links TRBV18 to TRBJ1-1; 8 bases are a match to TRBD1. J was trimmed by 4 bases and V by 4 bases; bases with no gene match: 8. The CDR3 runs to 15 residues. Germline values: CDR1 KGHSH, CDR2 LQKENI.

This clone was found a few times. The rearrangement uses TRBV19 and TRBJ2-7; 11 bases are shared with TRBD2. This CDR3 has 14 residues. Germline trimming cut 5 bases from V and 5 bases from J; bases unmatched to any gene: 5. Germline values: CDR1 LNHDA, CDR2 SQIVND (reference sequence). CDR3 region: CASSLLAGGNEQYF. DNA for the CDR3: TGTGCCAGTAGTCTTCTAGCGGGAGGAAACGAGCAGTACTTC.

The chain is built from TRBV5-5 and TRBJ2-3; TRBD2 is a possible D gene (5 bases). This CDR3 spans 14 amino acids. V lost 2 bases and J 4 bases, leaving 11 bases between the germline ends. CDR1 SGHKS and CDR2 YYEKEE come from the germline V gene (reference sequence). The CDR3 spells CASSFRTLSDTQYF. In nucleotides, the CDR3 is TGTGCCAGCAGCTTCAGGACTTTATCAGATACGCAGTATTTT.

The rearrangement links TRBV7-9 to TRBJ2-7, with TRBD2 as a possible D gene (6 bases). Germline loops: CDR1 SEHNR, CDR2 FQNEAQ (reference sequence). The V end lost 5 bases, the J end lost 3 bases, and 20 bases lay between the germline ends. The CDR3 runs to 16 residues. CDR3 in amino acids: CASSPTPRSGFYEQYF. In DNA, the CDR3 is TGTGCCAGCAGCCCTACCCCTAGAAGCGGGTTCTACGAGCAGTACTTC.

The rearrangement links TRBV7-2 to TRBJ1-5, with 8 bases that match TRBD1. The length of the CDR3 is 15 residues. Germline V gene data show CDR1 as SGHTA and CDR2 as FQGNSA. With V trimmed by 1 base and J by 2 bases, 1 base remained unmatched. This CDR3 reads CASSLEDRGNQPQHF. The CDR3 DNA reads as TGTGCCAGCAGCTTAGAGGACAGGGGCAATCAGCCCCAGCATTTT.

The chain carries TRBV4-2 and TRBJ1-6; 9 bases map to TRBD1. V dropped 3 bases and J dropped 0; count of bases not matched to a gene: 15. Per germline, CDR1 LGHNA and CDR2 YNFKEQ. CDR3 length equals 21 residues. The CDR3, as DNA: TGTGCCAGCAGCCATGGAGCGGTTGGACAGGGGACATTCTCCTATAATTCACCCCTCCACTTT. Protein: CASSHGAVGQGTFSYNSPLHF.

This chain connects TRBV5-8 to TRBJ2-1; no firm D call. The CDR3 consists of 15 residues. In germline, CDR1 is SGHTS, CDR2 YDEGEE. V was cut by 0 bases and J by 0 bases, with 7 bases left in between. CDR3 residues: CASSLGLSSYNEQFF. CDR3 in DNA: TGTGCCAGCAGCTTGGGGTTGAGCTCCTACAATGAGCAGTTCTTC.

This chain links TRBV6-5 with TRBJ2-1; 7 positions match TRBD1. Looked up from germline, CDR1 is MNHEY and CDR2 is SVGAGI. The CDR3 sequence is 15 residues long. With 4 bases clipped from V and 0 bases from J, the junction kept 3 bases outside the gene matches. CDR3 amino acids: CASSFDRDSYNEQFF. CDR3 coding DNA: TGTGCCAGCAGTTTCGACAGGGACTCCTACAATGAGCAGTTCTTC.

To note about this clone: This sample includes further DNA sequences coding for the same CDR3. V and J are TRBV11-2 and TRBJ2-7; no reliable D call. V dropped 5 bases and J dropped 1 base, with 3 bases sitting between them. The V gene's germline CDR1 is SGHAT and CDR2 FQNNGV. CDR3 length equals 11 residues. This CDR3 reads CASSPSYEQYF. CDR3 nucleotides: TGTGCCAGCAGCCCTTCCTACGAGCAGTACTTC.

The V and J genes are TRBV15 and TRBJ1-2; D is unclear. The CDR3 spans 13 residues. Trimming cost V 1 base and J 8 bases, with 11 bases left between them. The germline V gene has CDR1 LNHNV and CDR2 YYDKDF (reference sequence). The CDR3 is CATSRGTPGGYTF. The CDR3 DNA is TGTGCCACCAGCAGAGGGACTCCCGGAGGCTACACCTTC.

A single count supports this clone. The CDR3, as DNA: TGTGCCAGCTCACCACGACAGGGGGCAGGTTATGGCTACACCTTC. Translating gives CASSPRQGAGYGYTF. V gene TRBV18 combines with J gene TRBJ1-2; 10 bases match TRBD1. Germline CDR1 reads KGHSH; CDR2 reads LQKENI. This CDR3 spans 15 amino acids. With V trimmed by 1 base and J by 5 bases, 4 bases remained unmatched.

The V and J genes are TRBV10-3 and TRBJ1-1; 11 bases are shared with TRBD1. The CDR3 is 14 amino acids. Germline lookup yields CDR1 ENHRY and CDR2 SYGVKD. With 4 bases clipped from V and 6 bases from J, the junction kept 4 bases outside the gene matches. CDR3 nucleotide sequence: TGTGCCATCAGTGTGGGACAGGGGGACTCTGAAGCTTTCTTT. It encodes CAISVGQGDSEAFF.

With regard to this clone: At one of its ends the junction is not consistent with the germline gene, which may arise from a read error. The chain is built from TRBV24-1 and TRBJ1-4; D is uncertain. Germline CDR1 reads KGHDR; CDR2 reads SFDVKD. The CDR3 length is 16 residues. CDR3 nucleotide sequence: TGTGCCACCAAAAAACGACTTTTATTGAGTAATGAAAAACTGCTTTTT. Translated: CATKKRLLLSNEKLLF.

In DNA, the CDR3 is TGCAGCGGCGGGACAGCCGGGGAGCTGTTTTTT. It translates to CSGGTAGELFF. The chain employs TRBV29-1 and TRBJ2-2; possibly TRBD1 for D (7 bases). V gave up 7 bases and J gave up 6 bases, with 9 bases separating them. Looked up from germline, CDR1 is SQVTM and CDR2 is ANQGSEA. This CDR3 region has 11 residues.